This entry lists 28 T cell receptor beta chains sequenced from one sample in a study of CD8 T cells in ankylosing spondylitis. Each CDR3 protein gets one entry after TCRdb re-called the 5' RACE reads with MiXCR. The sample records just over 350,000 distinct CDR3 sequences, more than 20% being singletons. Material for sequencing was blood, either unsorted or a sorted T cell fraction (not recorded which). These receptors were collected from a male donor with ankylosing spondylitis or in good health (not recorded which).

In its sample, this clonotype was seen a few times. The CDR3 nucleotides are TGTGCCAGCGTGGGGAGCGGGGTTAAAGAAGGTGAGCAGTTCTTC. The encoded protein is CASVGSGVKEGEQFF. This chain links TRBV12-3 or TRBV12-4 with TRBJ2-1; 7 nucleotides agree with TRBD2. This CDR3 is 15 amino acids long. Trimming cost V 8 bases and J 9 bases; bases outside gene matches: 16.

The V and J genes are TRBV7-9 and TRBJ1-4; no clear D gene. CDR1 is SEHNR, CDR2 FQNEAQ, per germline (reference sequence). The CDR3 spans 14 residues. Trimming pared 1 base from V and 4 bases from J, leaving 7 bases between. The CDR3 spells CASSLGPNNEKLFF. The CDR3 DNA follows: TGTGCCAGCAGCTTAGGGCCGAATAATGAAAAACTGTTTTTT. Looking up the rest from reference TRBV7-9 and TRBJ1-4 gives the full variable domain: DTGVSQNPRHKITKRGQNVTFRCDPISEHNRLYWYRQTLGQGPEFLTYFQNEAQLEKSRLLSDRFSAERPKGSFSTLEIQRTEQGDSAMYLCASSLGPNNEKLFFGSGTQLSVL.

This clonotype has just a few counts. The chain employs TRBV6-5 and TRBJ2-1; 11 nucleotides agree with TRBD2. With 0 bases clipped from V and 4 bases from J, the junction kept 2 bases outside the gene matches. The CDR3 length is 16 residues. Germline loops: CDR1 MNHEY, CDR2 SVGAGI. The CDR3 DNA reads as TGTGCCAGCAGTTACTCGACTAGCGGGGCATACAATGAGCAGTTCTTC. Translation gives CASSYSTSGAYNEQFF.

This clonotype was detected a few times. The chain has TRBV4-1 and TRBJ2-1, with D tentatively TRBD1 (5 bases). Germline-derived CDR1 and CDR2 are MGHRA and YSYEKL. This CDR3 has 16 amino acids. V was cut by 2 bases and J by 0 bases, with 11 bases left in between. The CDR3 DNA is TGCGCCAGCAGCCAACAAACAGGAAACTCCTACAATGAGCAGTTCTTC. This translates into CASSQQTGNSYNEQFF.

The J gene is TRBJ2-1, the V gene TRBV5-6; 7 bases match TRBD1. The V and J ends lost 6 bases and 4 bases, in that order; junction bases with no gene match: 4. The CDR3 has 13 amino acids. In germline, CDR1 is SGHDT, CDR2 YYEEEE. CDR3 sequence: CASKGGTYNEQFF. The CDR3 DNA is TGTGCCAGCAAAGGGGGCACTTACAATGAGCAGTTCTTC.

The genes are TRBV4-2 and TRBJ2-7; no reliable D call. Trimming pared 3 bases from V and 2 bases from J, leaving 14 bases between. CDR1 and CDR2 from the germline V gene are LGHNA and YNFKEQ. The CDR3 length is 15 residues. The CDR3 reads CASSHDRGPAYEQYF. CDR3 bases: TGTGCCAGCAGCCACGATAGAGGACCCGCCTACGAGCAGTACTTC.

J is TRBJ2-7 and V is TRBV28; D possibly matches TRBD1 or TRBD2 (7 bases each). The length of the CDR3 is 15 residues. V shed 5 bases and J shed 6 bases, with 20 bases lying between them. Germline V lookup: CDR1 MDHEN, CDR2 SYDVKM. CDR3 residues: CASSPDRALAVEQYF. The CDR3 nucleotides are TGTGCCAGCAGTCCCGACAGGGCTCTAGCGGTCGAGCAGTACTTC.

This clonotype was picked up a small number of times. The chain employs TRBV2 and TRBJ2-5, with D tentatively TRBD2 (6 bases). CDR3 length: 16 residues. Germline V gene lookup returns CDR1 SNHLY and CDR2 FYNNEI. Trimming took off 0 bases at V and 3 bases at J, with 14 bases between the two ends. CDR3 protein: CASSEALGTLEETQYF. Written as DNA, the CDR3 is TGTGCCAGCAGTGAAGCGCTGGGGACTCTTGAAGAGACCCAGTACTTC.

The rearrangement joins TRBV2 to TRBJ2-1; tentatively, D is TRBD1 or TRBD2 (5 bases each). There are 15 residues in the CDR3. CDR1 and CDR2 from the germline V gene are SNHLY and FYNNEI. Trimming shortened V by 6 bases and J by 8 bases, and 20 bases separated the two germline ends. CDR3 residues: CASSRLRSGTDEQFF. For the CDR3, the DNA is TGTGCCAGCAGCCGCCTACGTTCAGGGACCGATGAGCAGTTCTTC.

The count of this clonotype is one. The chain is built from TRBV14 and TRBJ2-2; possibly TRBD1 or TRBD2 for D (5 bases each). The CDR3 covers 15 residues. Trimming took 1 base from V and 2 from J, leaving 8 bases between them. Germline CDR1 reads SGHDN; CDR2 reads FVKESK. CDR3 region: CASSQARGNTGELFF. The CDR3, as DNA: TGTGCCAGCAGCCAAGCCCGGGGCAACACCGGGGAGCTGTTTTTT.

This clonotype has more than one count but fewer than ten. CDR3 protein: CASSLEVEGFSSYEQYF. The DNA of the CDR3 is TGCGCCAGCAGCTTGGAGGTCGAGGGGTTCAGCTCCTACGAGCAGTACTTC. The rearrangement joins TRBV5-1 to TRBJ2-7; D tentatively fits TRBD1 or TRBD2 (5 bases each). The CDR3 runs 17 residues. Trimming pared 0 bases from V and 0 bases from J, leaving 16 bases between. Per germline, CDR1 SGHRS and CDR2 YFSETQ. Using reference TRBV5-1 and TRBJ2-7 for the parts outside the CDR3, the full variable domain is KAGVTQTPRYLIKTRGQQVTLSCSPISGHRSVSWYQQTPGQGLQFLFEYFSETQRNKGNFPGRFSGRQFSNSRSEMNVSTLELGDSALYLCASSLEVEGFSSYEQYFGPGTRLTVT.

The chain joins TRBV7-9 to TRBJ2-7; 11 positions match TRBD2. The CDR3 is 16 amino acids. V lost 5 bases and J lost 0; bases outside the gene matches: 6. Germline V gene data show CDR1 as SEHNR and CDR2 as FQNEAQ (reference sequence). The CDR3 sequence is CASSPRLAGTSYEQYF. The CDR3 DNA is TGTGCCAGCAGCCCGAGACTAGCGGGGACCTCCTACGAGCAGTACTTC. Drawing the rest from reference TRBV7-9 and TRBJ2-7, the complete variable domain is DTGVSQNPRHKITKRGQNVTFRCDPISEHNRLYWYRQTLGQGPEFLTYFQNEAQLEKSRLLSDRFSAERPKGSFSTLEIQRTEQGDSAMYLCASSPRLAGTSYEQYFGPGTRLTVT.

DNA for the CDR3: TGTGCCACGCAATTAGGGCGAACCTACAATGAGCAGTTCTTC. It translates to CATQLGRTYNEQFF. J is TRBJ2-1 and V is TRBV15; D not certain. This CDR3 is built from 14 residues. The V gene's germline CDR1 is LNHNV and CDR2 YYDKDF (reference sequence). V lost 9 bases to trimming and J lost 2 bases, with 14 bases between them. The entire variable domain, with the rest obtained from reference TRBV15 and TRBJ2-1, is as follows: DAMVIQNPRYQVTQFGKPVTLSCSQTLNHNVMYWYQQKSSQAPKLLFHYYDKDFNNEADTPDNFQSRRPNTSFCFLDIRSPGLGDTAMYLCATQLGRTYNEQFFGPGTRLTVL.

The chain couples TRBV5-5 to TRBJ2-3; 10 bases are a match to TRBD1. Trimming took 3 bases from V and 4 from J; bases not matched to a gene: 8. Germline V gene lookup returns CDR1 SGHKS and CDR2 YYEKEE (reference sequence). This CDR3 is 16 amino acids long. The CDR3 reads CASSWYGTGDADTQYF. The CDR3 DNA sequence: TGTGCCAGCAGCTGGTATGGGACAGGGGATGCAGATACGCAGTATTTT.

V usage is TRBV7-6 and J usage is TRBJ1-4, with D unclear. V was shortened by 3 bases and J by 3 bases, with 5 bases between the two germline ends. This CDR3 spans 13 amino acids. Germline-derived CDR1 and CDR2 are SGHVS and FNYEAQ. Here the CDR3 DNA reads TGTGCCAGCAGCTTGGTATCTAATGAAAAACTGTTTTTT. This sequence encodes CASSLVSNEKLFF.

The chain recombines TRBV20-1 with TRBJ2-7; 13 bases map to TRBD2. The J segment lost 7 bases and the V segment lost 6 bases, leaving 9 bases of the junction unmatched. The CDR3 spans 14 residues. CDR1 is DFQATT and CDR2 is SNEGSKA in the germline V gene (reference sequence). The CDR3 is CSAGLAGALGEQYF. The CDR3 nucleotides are TGCAGTGCCGGACTAGCGGGGGCCCTCGGGGAGCAGTACTTC.

V is TRBV12-3 or TRBV12-4 and J is TRBJ1-1; D not resolved. CDR3 length equals 14 residues. Trimming pared 6 bases from V and 0 bases from J, leaving 11 bases between. The CDR3 DNA reads TGTGCCAGCAGCCTCACAACGTTGAACACTGAAGCTTTCTTT. This sequence encodes CASSLTTLNTEAFF.

This clonotype was counted between two and nine times. The gene calls are TRBV12-3 or TRBV12-4 and TRBJ2-5, with TRBD2 matching 10 bases. The CDR3 loop spans 16 amino acids. After removal of 4 bases from V and 0 bases from J, the junction contained 5 bases not matched to a gene. The CDR3 protein is CASSSIAGGHQETQYF. The CDR3, as DNA: TGTGCCAGCAGTTCGATAGCGGGGGGCCACCAAGAGACCCAGTACTTC.

This clonotype was seen a handful of times. The rearrangement joins TRBV29-1 to TRBJ2-5; no firm D call. From germline, CDR1 is SQVTM and CDR2 ANQGSEA. The V gene lost 3 bases and the J gene lost 2 bases, with 4 bases spanning the gap. This CDR3 region has 11 residues. The CDR3 DNA reads TGCAGCGTTGACTGGCAAGAGACCCAGTACTTC. Translation: CSVDWQETQYF.

This clonotype occurred a few times. This rearrangement joins TRBV6-6 to TRBJ2-1; D uncertain. With 8 bases removed from V and 10 bases from J, the gap between germline ends came to 18 bases. The length of the CDR3 is 13 residues. From germline, CDR1 is MNHNY and CDR2 SVGAGI (reference sequence). The chain's CDR3 is CASLSPLAAEQFF. The CDR3 region has the DNA TGTGCCAGCCTCTCTCCCCTGGCCGCGGAGCAGTTCTTC.

This CDR3 is CASSLEAVWTSYEQYF. Written as DNA, the CDR3 is TGCGCCAGCAGCTTGGAAGCCGTTTGGACTTCCTACGAGCAGTACTTC. This chain connects TRBV5-1 to TRBJ2-7, with D perhaps matching TRBD2 (5 bases). Germline V CDR1 and CDR2: SGHRS, YFSETQ. Trimming stripped 0 bases from V and 1 base from J, with 14 bases between. This CDR3 comprises 16 residues.

This clonotype was counted at least ten times. The chain recombines TRBV12-3 or TRBV12-4 with TRBJ2-2; D unresolved. Trimming removed 8 bases at V and 3 bases at J, with 16 bases between. This CDR3 is 15 amino acids long. CDR3: CASVSSHRDTGELFF. The CDR3 nucleotides are TGTGCCAGCGTATCTTCGCACCGAGACACCGGGGAGCTGTTTTTT.

The chain employs TRBV10-3 and TRBJ2-3, with unresolved D. Trimming shortened V by 1 base and J by 5 bases, and 13 bases separated the two germline ends. CDR3 size: 15 residues. Germline values: CDR1 ENHRY, CDR2 SYGVKD. CDR3 sequence: CAISEFSDGGDTQYF. CDR3 DNA: TGTGCCATCAGTGAGTTCTCGGATGGTGGAGATACGCAGTATTTT.

This clonotype has a handful of counts. The V gene is TRBV12-3 or TRBV12-4, the J gene TRBJ2-1; no clear D gene. This CDR3 has 14 residues. With 3 bases removed from V and 2 bases from J, the gap between germline ends came to 8 bases. The CDR3 DNA reads as TGTGCCAGCAGTTTGAAGGGAACCTACAATGAGCAGTTCTTC. Translation gives CASSLKGTYNEQFF.

The chain employs TRBV2 and TRBJ2-3, with D perhaps TRBD1 (6 bases). The CDR3 covers 15 residues. Trimming left V 2 bases short and J 2 bases short, with 11 bases between. Germline V lookup: CDR1 SNHLY, CDR2 FYNNEI. CDR3 sequence reads: CASSERQGPTDTQYF. CDR3 nucleotides: TGTGCCAGCAGTGAAAGGCAGGGGCCCACAGATACGCAGTATTTT.

This clonotype was observed a few times. CDR3 amino acids: CASSSGTGLETQYF. In DNA, the CDR3 is TGTGCCAGCAGTTCCGGAACAGGGCTGGAGACCCAGTACTTC. The chain recombines TRBV12-3 or TRBV12-4 with TRBJ2-5; possible D gene TRBD1, 6 bases. The CDR3 consists of 14 residues. V lost 4 bases to trimming and J lost 5 bases, with 14 bases between them.

The rearrangement links TRBV21-1 to TRBJ2-7; TRBD1, the table's D call, lacks a check against the DNA. TRBV21-1 is a pseudogene segment. The CDR3 sequence is 12 residues long. The CDR3 nucleotides read TGTGCCAGCACCGGGGACGGTTACGAGCAGTACTTC. Translation gives CASTGDGYEQYF.

The V gene is TRBV7-2, the J gene TRBJ2-7; D possibly corresponds to TRBD1 (6 bases). This CDR3 region has 14 residues. Germline CDR1 and CDR2: SGHTA and FQGNSA. Trimming pared 5 bases from V and 2 bases from J, leaving 13 bases between. CDR3 DNA sequence: TGTGCCAGCAGCCCCTACGCAGGGGCCTACGAGCAGTACTTC. It yields the protein CASSPYAGAYEQYF.